The clone carrying this TCR beta chain was found many times. What it binds is unknown. This record comes from a study of CD8 T cells in ankylosing spondylitis. Points from the study as a whole: Disease-linked clones, CD8+, were relatively rare in peripheral blood. Blood of patients with ankylosing spondylitis appeared to be characterized by a TCR beta motif of several highly homologous variants. Reported data indicate significant enrichment of disease-linked clones within matched ankylosing spondylitis synovial fluid. Several of the motif variants were reported before in synovial fluid and blood from reactive arthritis.

Preparation of TCR beta libraries was done by quantitative 5'-RACE with molecular barcodes. Each CDR3 protein gets one entry after TCRdb re-called the 5' RACE reads with MiXCR. The sample lists some 450,000 distinct CDR3 sequences; roughly 18% were seen once. The CDR3 covers 15 residues. V shed 3 bases and J shed 0 bases, with 9 bases lying between them. Source material: blood, either unsorted or a sorted T cell fraction (not recorded which). The chain has TRBV12-3 or TRBV12-4 and TRBJ2-1; possible D gene TRBD1, 5 bases. The receptor was isolated from a male donor with ankylosing spondylitis. In DNA, the CDR3 is TGTGCCAGCAGTTTTTACAGGAGCTCCTACAATGAGCAGTTCTTC. Its translation is CASSFYRSSYNEQFF.